This T cell receptor beta chain stems from a study of circulating tumor DNA in untreated peripheral T-cell lymphoma. Background on the study: Baseline and serial on-treatment serum tracked circulating tumor DNA carrying tumor TCR clonotypes. Points from the study as a whole: Baseline tissues yielded roughly 88% and baseline serum 65% to 70% tumor-specific clonotype detection.

About this clone: Its specificity is not known.

Measured with immunoSEQ multiplex PCR; TCRdb has only the in-frame clones, and not every one. The repertoire consists of fewer than 500 clones, with around 70% occurring once and the leading ten covering roughly 12%. This CDR3 has 13 residues. The V and J ends lost 6 bases and 2 bases respectively, with 9 bases between them. CDR1 is MNHEY and CDR2 is SMNVEV in the germline V gene (reference sequence). J is TRBJ2-3 and V is TRBV27; unclear D gene. Input material: cell-free DNA from blood serum. The origin of this receptor is a human donor with peripheral T-cell lymphoma. The CDR3 DNA is TGTGCCAGCAGCCAACTCGCCACAGATACGCAGTATTTT. Translating gives CASSQLATDTQYF.